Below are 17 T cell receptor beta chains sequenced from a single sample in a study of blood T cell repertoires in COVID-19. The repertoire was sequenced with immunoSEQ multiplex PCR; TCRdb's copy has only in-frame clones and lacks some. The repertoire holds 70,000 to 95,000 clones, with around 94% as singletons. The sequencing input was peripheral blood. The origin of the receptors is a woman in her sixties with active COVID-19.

CDR3 residues: CATSRDGDRETQYF. CDR3 bases: TGTGCCACCAGCAGAGATGGGGACAGGGAGACCCAGTACTTC. The chain employs TRBV15 and TRBJ2-5; 8 nucleotides line up with TRBD1. Per germline, CDR1 LNHNV and CDR2 YYDKDF (reference sequence). After removal of 0 bases from V and 5 bases from J, the junction contained 2 bases not matched to a gene. The CDR3 contains 14 residues.

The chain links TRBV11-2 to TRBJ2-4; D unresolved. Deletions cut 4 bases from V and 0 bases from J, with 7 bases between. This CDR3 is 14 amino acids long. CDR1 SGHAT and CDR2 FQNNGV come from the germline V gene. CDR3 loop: CASSSRLAKNIQYF. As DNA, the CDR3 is TGTGCCAGCAGCTCACGGTTAGCCAAAAACATTCAGTACTTC. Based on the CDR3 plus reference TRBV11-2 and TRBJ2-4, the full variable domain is EAGVAQSPRYKIIEKRQSVAFWCNPISGHATLYWYQQILGQGPKLLIQFQNNGVVDDSQLPKDRFSAERLKGVDSTLKIQPAKLEDSAVYLCASSSRLAKNIQYFGAGTRLSVL.

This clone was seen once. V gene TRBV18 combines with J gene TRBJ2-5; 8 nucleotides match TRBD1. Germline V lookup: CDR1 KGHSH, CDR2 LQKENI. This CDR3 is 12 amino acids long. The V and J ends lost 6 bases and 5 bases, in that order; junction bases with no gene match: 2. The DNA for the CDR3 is TGTGCCAGCTCGCGACAGGGGGAGACCCAGTACTTC. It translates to CASSRQGETQYF.

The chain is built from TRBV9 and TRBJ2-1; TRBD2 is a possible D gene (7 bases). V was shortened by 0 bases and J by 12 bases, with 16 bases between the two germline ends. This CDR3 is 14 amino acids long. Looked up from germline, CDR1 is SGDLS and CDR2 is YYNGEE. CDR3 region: CASSVAPNREGQFF. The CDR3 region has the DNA TGTGCCAGCAGCGTAGCTCCCAACAGGGAGGGGCAGTTCTTC.

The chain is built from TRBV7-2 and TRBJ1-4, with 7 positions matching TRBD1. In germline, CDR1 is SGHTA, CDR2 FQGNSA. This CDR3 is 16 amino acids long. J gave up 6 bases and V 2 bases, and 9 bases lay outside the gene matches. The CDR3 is CASSLTWRQGHEKLFF. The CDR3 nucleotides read TGTGCCAGCAGCTTAACATGGCGACAGGGCCATGAAAAACTGTTTTTT.

The CDR3 is CASSETGGPNIQYF. In DNA, the CDR3 is TGTGCCAGCAGTGAAACGGGGGGCCCAAACATTCAGTACTTC. The chain has TRBV2 and TRBJ2-4, with D perhaps TRBD2 (7 bases). Germline assignment: CDR1 SNHLY and CDR2 FYNNEI. The ends were cut back, 2 bases at V and 6 bases at J, with 11 bases in the middle. The CDR3 runs 14 residues.

The CDR3: CASIQGAPTGELFF. In DNA form, the CDR3 reads TGTGCCAGCATACAGGGGGCGCCCACCGGGGAGCTGTTTTTT. V is TRBV7-9 and J is TRBJ2-2; TRBD1 agrees at 9 bases. The CDR3 loop spans 14 amino acids. CDR1 SEHNR and CDR2 FQNEAQ come from the germline V gene (reference sequence). Losses at the gene ends were 7 bases for V and 4 bases for J; bases not matched to a gene: 4.

The CDR3 here is CASSAQLGPEETQYF. The DNA of the CDR3 is TGTGCCAGCAGCGCACAACTAGGTCCGGAAGAGACCCAGTACTTC. The chain has TRBV9 and TRBJ2-5, with D maybe TRBD2 (5 bases). Germline V gene sequence: CDR1 SGDLS, CDR2 YYNGEE. The ends were cut back, 3 bases at V and 3 bases at J, with 15 bases in the middle. There are 15 residues in the CDR3.

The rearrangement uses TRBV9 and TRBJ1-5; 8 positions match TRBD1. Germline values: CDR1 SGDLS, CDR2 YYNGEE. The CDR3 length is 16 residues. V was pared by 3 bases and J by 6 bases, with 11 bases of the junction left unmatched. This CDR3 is CASSEGAPGGPQPQHF. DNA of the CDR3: TGTGCCAGCAGCGAAGGGGCACCAGGGGGCCCTCAGCCCCAGCATTTT.

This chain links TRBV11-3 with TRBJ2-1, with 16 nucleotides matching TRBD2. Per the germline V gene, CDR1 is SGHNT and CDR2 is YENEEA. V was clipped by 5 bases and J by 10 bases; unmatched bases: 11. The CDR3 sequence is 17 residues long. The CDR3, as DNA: TGTGCCAGCAGCCGAGATCCCGGGACTAGCGGGAGGGACGAGCAGTTCTTC. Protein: CASSRDPGTSGRDEQFF.

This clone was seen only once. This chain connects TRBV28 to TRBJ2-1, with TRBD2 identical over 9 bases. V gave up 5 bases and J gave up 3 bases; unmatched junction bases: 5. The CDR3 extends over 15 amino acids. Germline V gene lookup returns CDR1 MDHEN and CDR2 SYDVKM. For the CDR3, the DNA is TGTGCCAGCAGTATAGCTAGCGGGAACTACAATGAGCAGTTCTTC. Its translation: CASSIASGNYNEQFF.

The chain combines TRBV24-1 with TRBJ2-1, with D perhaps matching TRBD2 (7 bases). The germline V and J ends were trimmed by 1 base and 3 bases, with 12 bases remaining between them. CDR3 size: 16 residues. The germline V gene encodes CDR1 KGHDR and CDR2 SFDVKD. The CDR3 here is CATSDFSGGRYNEQFF. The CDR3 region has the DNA TGTGCCACCAGTGATTTCTCCGGGGGGCGCTACAATGAGCAGTTCTTC.

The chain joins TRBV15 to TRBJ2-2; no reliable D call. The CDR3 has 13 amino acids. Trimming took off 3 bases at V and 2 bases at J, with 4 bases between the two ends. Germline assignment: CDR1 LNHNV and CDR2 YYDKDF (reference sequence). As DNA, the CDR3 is TGTGCCACCAGCAGCCTCAACACCGGGGAGCTGTTTTTT. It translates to CATSSLNTGELFF.

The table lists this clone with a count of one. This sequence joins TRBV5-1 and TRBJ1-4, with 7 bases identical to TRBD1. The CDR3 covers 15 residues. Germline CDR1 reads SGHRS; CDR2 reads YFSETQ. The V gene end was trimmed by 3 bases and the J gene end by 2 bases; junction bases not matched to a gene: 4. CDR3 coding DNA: TGCGCCAGCAGCTACACAGGGGACACTAATGAAAAACTGTTTTTT. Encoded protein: CASSYTGDTNEKLFF.

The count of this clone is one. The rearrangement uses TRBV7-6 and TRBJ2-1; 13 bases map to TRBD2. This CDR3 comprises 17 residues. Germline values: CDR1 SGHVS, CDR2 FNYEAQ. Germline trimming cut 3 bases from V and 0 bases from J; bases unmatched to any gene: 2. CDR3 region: CASSLGLAGSSYNEQFF. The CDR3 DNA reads TGTGCCAGCAGCTTGGGACTAGCGGGAAGCTCCTACAATGAGCAGTTCTTC.

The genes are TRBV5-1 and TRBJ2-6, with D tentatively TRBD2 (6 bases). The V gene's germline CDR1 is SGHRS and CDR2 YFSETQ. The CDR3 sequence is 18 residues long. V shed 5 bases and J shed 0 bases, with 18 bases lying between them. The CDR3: CASSPQIAGSSGANVLTF. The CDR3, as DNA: TGCGCCAGCAGTCCCCAGATAGCCGGGAGCTCTGGGGCCAACGTCCTGACTTTC.

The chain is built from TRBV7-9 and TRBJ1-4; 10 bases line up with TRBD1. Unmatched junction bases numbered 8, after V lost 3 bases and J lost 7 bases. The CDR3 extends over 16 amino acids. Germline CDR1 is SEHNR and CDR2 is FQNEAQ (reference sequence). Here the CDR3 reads CASSFRPGQGFEKLFF. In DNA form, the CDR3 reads TGTGCCAGCAGCTTCCGGCCGGGACAGGGGTTTGAAAAACTGTTTTTT.